Below are 21 T cell receptor beta chains sequenced from a single sample in a study of regulatory dendritic cells for organ transplantation. Sorted T cells were CFSE-labeled and cultured four to five days with allogeneic regulatory or mature dendritic cells at 1:10. Their recognized antigens are unknown. The repertoire was sequenced with immunoSEQ multiplex PCR; TCRdb's copy has only in-frame clones and lacks some. The repertoire holds more than 20,000 clones, with about 85% as singletons. Sequenced sample: naive CD4+ T cells from blood cultured with dendritic cells. This sample's subset: CD45RA+ naive T cells. The origin of the receptors is a human donor in good health.

The chain is built from TRBV18 and TRBJ1-2; 7 bases fit TRBD1. Germline-derived CDR1 and CDR2 are KGHSH and LQKENI. V lost 2 bases and J lost 4; bases outside the gene matches: 7. There are 15 residues in the CDR3. Here the CDR3 DNA reads TGTGCCAGCTCACCAGGGAGGGGGCGAGTCTATGGCTACACCTTC. Residues: CASSPGRGRVYGYTF.

The rearrangement joins TRBV5-1 to TRBJ2-7, with TRBD2 matching over 7 bases. This CDR3 region has 14 residues. Trimming cost V 6 bases and J 0 bases; bases outside gene matches: 6. Germline CDR1 and CDR2: SGHRS and YFSETQ. CDR3 bases: TGCGCCAGCACCTCCGGGACTACCTCCTACGAGCAGTACTTC. The encoded protein is CASTSGTTSYEQYF. Variable domain in full (rest from reference TRBV5-1 and TRBJ2-7): KAGVTQTPRYLIKTRGQQVTLSCSPISGHRSVSWYQQTPGQGLQFLFEYFSETQRNKGNFPGRFSGRQFSNSRSEMNVSTLELGDSALYLCASTSGTTSYEQYFGPGTRLTVT.

The V and J genes are TRBV6-5 and TRBJ1-2; no firm D call. With 0 bases removed from V and 7 bases from J, the gap between germline ends came to 18 bases. There are 16 residues in the CDR3. Germline assignment: CDR1 MNHEY and CDR2 SVGAGI. The CDR3 bases are TGTGCCAGCAGTTACTCGAGAAACTCCGGACCTCTTGGCTACACCTTC. Translating gives CASSYSRNSGPLGYTF.

The chain employs TRBV5-1 and TRBJ2-2, with D possibly being TRBD1 (6 bases). The CDR3 has 15 residues. V was pared by 1 base and J by 7 bases, with 14 bases between. CDR1 and CDR2 (germline): SGHRS, YFSETQ. CDR3 loop: CASSLTGQNGGELFF. DNA of the CDR3: TGCGCCAGCAGCTTGACAGGGCAGAATGGCGGGGAGCTGTTTTTT.

Of note for this clone: One junction end disagrees with the germline gene, perhaps due to a read error. The V call is TRBV11-2, the J call TRBJ2-3; TRBD2 might be the D (6 bases). Germline V gene lookup returns CDR1 SGHAT and CDR2 FQNNGV. The CDR3 extends over 16 amino acids. CDR3 residues: CASSLGFRGGTATQYF. DNA of the CDR3: TGTGCCAGCAGCTTAGGGTTCCGGGGAGGTACAGCTACGCAGTATTTT.

The chain recombines TRBV6-6 with TRBJ2-7; TRBD2 might be the D (5 bases). V was trimmed by 6 bases and J by 0 bases, leaving 12 bases between them. Germline CDR1 is MNHNY and CDR2 is SVGAGI (reference sequence). The CDR3 is 14 residues long. CDR3 sequence (DNA): TGTGCCAGCAGCCCACAAGGGAGCTCCTACGAGCAGTACTTC. Protein product: CASSPQGSSYEQYF.

The chain recombines TRBV7-2 with TRBJ1-1; D is uncertain. Germline V lookup: CDR1 SGHTA, CDR2 FQGNSA. Trimming removed 5 bases from V and 2 bases from J, with 9 bases in between. This CDR3 is built from 13 residues. The CDR3: CASSQPVNTEAFF. The CDR3 bases are TGTGCCAGCAGCCAACCCGTAAACACTGAAGCTTTCTTT.

This CDR3 reads CASSPDRDSVHGYTF. CDR3 nucleotide sequence: TGTGCCAGCAGCCCAGACAGGGATTCCGTCCATGGCTACACCTTC. J is TRBJ1-2 and V is TRBV7-3, with 7 bases lining up with TRBD1. V was clipped by 5 bases and J by 6 bases; unmatched bases: 12. Germline V gene sequence: CDR1 SGHTA, CDR2 FQGTGA. The CDR3 runs to 15 residues.

The rearrangement joins TRBV9 to TRBJ2-3, with 15 bases fitting TRBD2. This CDR3 has 18 residues. Trimming took 4 bases from V and 3 from J; bases not matched to a gene: 9. CDR1 SGDLS and CDR2 YYNGEE come from the germline V gene. The CDR3 protein is CASSRTSGGALATDTQYF. DNA for the CDR3: TGTGCCAGCAGCAGGACTAGCGGGGGGGCCCTAGCGACAGATACGCAGTATTTT. Full variable domain (missing parts from reference TRBV9 and TRBJ2-3): DSGVTQTPKHLITATGQRVTLRCSPRSGDLSVYWYQQSLDQGLQFLIQYYNGEERAKGNILERFSAQQFPDLHSELNLSSLELGDSALYFCASSRTSGGALATDTQYFGPGTRLTVL.

The chain has TRBV5-5 and TRBJ2-3; tentative D call: TRBD2 (5 bases). Trimming shortened V by 0 bases and J by 3 bases, and 23 bases separated the two germline ends. The CDR3 length is 19 residues. The V gene's germline CDR1 is SGHKS and CDR2 YYEKEE (reference sequence). CDR3: CASSLGVLSGKGSTDTQYF. For the CDR3, the DNA is TGTGCCAGCAGCTTGGGGGTGCTGTCCGGGAAAGGCAGTACAGATACGCAGTATTTT.

The chain carries TRBV9 and TRBJ2-1, with 7 positions matching TRBD1. CDR1 is SGDLS, CDR2 YYNGEE, per germline. This CDR3 spans 16 amino acids. Trimming took 0 bases from V and 8 from J; bases not matched to a gene: 11. CDR3 nucleotide sequence: TGTGCCAGCAGCGTAGATTTGGTAGAGGGGGCGCATGAGCAGTTCTTC. It codes for CASSVDLVEGAHEQFF.

The chain has TRBV6-5 and TRBJ1-2; no reliable D call. This CDR3 has 15 residues. V lost 0 bases and J lost 4, with 12 bases in between. Per the germline V gene, CDR1 is MNHEY and CDR2 is SVGAGI. CDR3 protein: CASSYSGTPLYGYTF. In DNA, the CDR3 is TGTGCCAGCAGTTACTCGGGAACCCCCCTCTATGGCTACACCTTC.

The rearrangement uses TRBV7-2 and TRBJ2-5, with D unclear. Germline V gene sequence: CDR1 SGHTA, CDR2 FQGNSA. The CDR3 contains 12 residues. The V end was cut by 3 bases, the J end by 5 bases, with 7 bases between. CDR3 sequence: CASSFGRETQYF. The CDR3 bases are TGTGCCAGCAGCTTCGGGCGTGAGACCCAGTACTTC.

The J gene is TRBJ2-3, the V gene TRBV6-6, with TRBD2 matching 7 bases. The CDR3 runs 15 residues. V lost 5 bases, J lost 0 bases, and 5 bases stayed unmatched. CDR1 is MNHNY and CDR2 is SVGAGI in the germline V gene (reference sequence). This CDR3 reads CASSMSGASTDTQYF. CDR3 sequence (DNA): TGTGCCAGCAGTATGAGCGGGGCTAGCACAGATACGCAGTATTTT.

The chain combines TRBV7-3 with TRBJ1-3; weak D call: TRBD1 (6 bases). The V gene lost 3 bases and the J gene lost 2 bases, with 8 bases spanning the gap. This CDR3 spans 14 amino acids. Germline V gene data show CDR1 as SGHTA and CDR2 as FQGTGA. As DNA, the CDR3 is TGTGCCAGCAGCTTGACAGGTCCTGGAAACACCATATATTTT. Its translation: CASSLTGPGNTIYF.

This clone was counted once. This sequence joins TRBV28 and TRBJ1-6; tentative D call: TRBD1 (6 bases). Trimming removed 7 bases from V and 5 bases from J, with 15 bases in between. CDR1 is MDHEN, CDR2 SYDVKM, per germline. CDR3 length equals 15 residues. In nucleotides, the CDR3 is TGTGCCAGCACCCTACTCAGGGGCAATAATTCACCCCTCCACTTT. Residues: CASTLLRGNNSPLHF.

This rearrangement joins TRBV5-4 to TRBJ2-5, with 10 bases aligning to TRBD2. Per germline, CDR1 SGHNT and CDR2 YYREEE (reference sequence). The CDR3 covers 16 residues. With 0 bases clipped from V and 5 bases from J, the junction kept 7 bases outside the gene matches. The DNA for the CDR3 is TGTGCCAGCAGCTTGGCCCAGCGGGGGGGCCGGGAGACCCAGTACTTC. It encodes CASSLAQRGGRETQYF.

The V gene is TRBV18, the J gene TRBJ1-4; 10 nucleotides align to TRBD1. V shed 0 bases, J shed 5 bases, and the junction held 0 bases outside the gene matches. The CDR3 covers 15 residues. Germline CDR1 is KGHSH and CDR2 is LQKENI. The CDR3 nucleotides are TGTGCCAGCTCACCACCGGGACAGGGGAATGAAAAACTGTTTTTT. Its translation is CASSPPGQGNEKLFF. Full variable domain (rest looked up from reference TRBV18 and TRBJ1-4): NAGVMQNPRHLVRRRGQEARLRCSPMKGHSHVYWYRQLPEEGLKFMVYLQKENIIDESGMPKERFSAEFPKEGPSILRIQQVVRGDSAAYFCASSPPGQGNEKLFFGSGTQLSVL.

This chain joins TRBV6-4 and TRBJ1-5; D gene ambiguous. CDR1 is MRHNA, CDR2 SNTAGT, per germline. The V gene lost 0 bases and the J gene lost 4 bases, with 19 bases spanning the gap. The CDR3 runs to 18 residues. CDR3 residues: CASSDSIPEGPSNQPQHF. In DNA form, the CDR3 reads TGTGCCAGCAGTGACTCGATCCCTGAGGGCCCCTCTAATCAGCCCCAGCATTTT.

The chain joins TRBV28 to TRBJ2-3; TRBD2 agrees at 9 bases. The germline CDR1 and CDR2 sequences are MDHEN and SYDVKM. With V trimmed by 2 bases and J by 0 bases, 6 bases remained unmatched. The CDR3 loop spans 17 amino acids. CDR3 loop: CASSLPLAGISTDTQYF. The DNA for the CDR3 is TGTGCCAGCAGTTTACCGCTAGCGGGAATTAGCACAGATACGCAGTATTTT.

This chain connects TRBV18 to TRBJ1-4, with D tentatively TRBD1 (5 bases). Germline V gives CDR1 KGHSH, CDR2 LQKENI. The V and J ends lost 4 bases and 0 bases respectively, with 9 bases between them. The CDR3 has 15 residues. The CDR3 sequence: CASSQGFPTNEKLFF. The CDR3 DNA reads as TGTGCCAGCTCACAGGGGTTCCCAACTAATGAAAAACTGTTTTTT.